The clone carrying this TCR beta chain came up many times. Its target is unknown. This entry belongs to a study of T-cell memory formation after mild COVID-19. Study-wide results and limits: Memory sampled before infection contained some responding clones, suggesting cross-reactive memory joined. Clones contracting across day 15 to 85 had a balanced CD4/CD8 profile; later expanding clones leaned CD4+.

V lost 1 base and J 3 bases, leaving 12 bases between the germline ends. Germline loops: CDR1 SGHVS, CDR2 FQNEAQ. CDR3 length: 15 amino acids. Employing constant-segment primers, 5'RACE generated TCR alpha and TCR beta cDNA libraries bearing sample barcodes and UMIs. TCRdb passed the 5' RACE reads through MiXCR, listing each CDR3 protein once. Among fewer than 110,000 distinct CDR3 sequences, 13% to 15% were seen once, and the ten largest hold 30% to 45%. The sequencing input was PBMCs or a T cell subset sorted from them (not recorded which). The V gene is TRBV7-8, the J gene TRBJ2-5, with D possibly being TRBD2 (6 bases). The receptor's source is a young man who had mild COVID-19 (a few samples of this study predate the infection). Cell type and time point are not known. For the CDR3, the DNA is TGTGCCAGCAGCTTAGAGTGGAGGGGCGAAGAGACCCAGTACTTC. Amino acid sequence: CASSLEWRGEETQYF.